The T cell receptor beta chain described here comes from a study of beta chain features in type 1 diabetes. Study summary: The examined sorted cells totaled about 110 million across samples.

cDNA synthesis used the whole RNA isolate, giving expressed TCRB sequences. Profiling relied on immunoSEQ multiplex PCR, and the TCRdb table lists in-frame clones only, not all of them. The data show 140,000 or so clones, 10% to 15% seen once. Worth noting for this clone: Its target is unknown.

Findings and caveats of the study: Diminished insertions and augmented deletions at VDJ junctions characterized type 1 diabetes patients. All four CD4+ subsets of Type 1 diabetes patients contained TCRB CDR3s that were moderately but significantly shorter. Equally in patients and controls, shorter templates might have been favored by PCR.

Germline assignment: CDR1 SGDLS and CDR2 YYNGEE. Trimming took off 3 bases at V and 4 bases at J, with 13 bases between the two ends. This CDR3 comprises 14 residues. The sequenced material came from central memory CD4+ T cells from blood. V gene TRBV9 combines with J gene TRBJ1-2; D not certain. The receptor comes from a man between 18 and 29 years old with type 1 diabetes. Here the CDR3 DNA reads TGTGCCAGCAGCGGCAGGACTGTGGGCTATGGCTACACCTTC. Translation gives CASSGRTVGYGYTF. Based on the CDR3 plus reference TRBV9 and TRBJ1-2, the full variable domain is DSGVTQTPKHLITATGQRVTLRCSPRSGDLSVYWYQQSLDQGLQFLIQYYNGEERAKGNILERFSAQQFPDLHSELNLSSLELGDSALYFCASSGRTVGYGYTFGSGTRLTVV.